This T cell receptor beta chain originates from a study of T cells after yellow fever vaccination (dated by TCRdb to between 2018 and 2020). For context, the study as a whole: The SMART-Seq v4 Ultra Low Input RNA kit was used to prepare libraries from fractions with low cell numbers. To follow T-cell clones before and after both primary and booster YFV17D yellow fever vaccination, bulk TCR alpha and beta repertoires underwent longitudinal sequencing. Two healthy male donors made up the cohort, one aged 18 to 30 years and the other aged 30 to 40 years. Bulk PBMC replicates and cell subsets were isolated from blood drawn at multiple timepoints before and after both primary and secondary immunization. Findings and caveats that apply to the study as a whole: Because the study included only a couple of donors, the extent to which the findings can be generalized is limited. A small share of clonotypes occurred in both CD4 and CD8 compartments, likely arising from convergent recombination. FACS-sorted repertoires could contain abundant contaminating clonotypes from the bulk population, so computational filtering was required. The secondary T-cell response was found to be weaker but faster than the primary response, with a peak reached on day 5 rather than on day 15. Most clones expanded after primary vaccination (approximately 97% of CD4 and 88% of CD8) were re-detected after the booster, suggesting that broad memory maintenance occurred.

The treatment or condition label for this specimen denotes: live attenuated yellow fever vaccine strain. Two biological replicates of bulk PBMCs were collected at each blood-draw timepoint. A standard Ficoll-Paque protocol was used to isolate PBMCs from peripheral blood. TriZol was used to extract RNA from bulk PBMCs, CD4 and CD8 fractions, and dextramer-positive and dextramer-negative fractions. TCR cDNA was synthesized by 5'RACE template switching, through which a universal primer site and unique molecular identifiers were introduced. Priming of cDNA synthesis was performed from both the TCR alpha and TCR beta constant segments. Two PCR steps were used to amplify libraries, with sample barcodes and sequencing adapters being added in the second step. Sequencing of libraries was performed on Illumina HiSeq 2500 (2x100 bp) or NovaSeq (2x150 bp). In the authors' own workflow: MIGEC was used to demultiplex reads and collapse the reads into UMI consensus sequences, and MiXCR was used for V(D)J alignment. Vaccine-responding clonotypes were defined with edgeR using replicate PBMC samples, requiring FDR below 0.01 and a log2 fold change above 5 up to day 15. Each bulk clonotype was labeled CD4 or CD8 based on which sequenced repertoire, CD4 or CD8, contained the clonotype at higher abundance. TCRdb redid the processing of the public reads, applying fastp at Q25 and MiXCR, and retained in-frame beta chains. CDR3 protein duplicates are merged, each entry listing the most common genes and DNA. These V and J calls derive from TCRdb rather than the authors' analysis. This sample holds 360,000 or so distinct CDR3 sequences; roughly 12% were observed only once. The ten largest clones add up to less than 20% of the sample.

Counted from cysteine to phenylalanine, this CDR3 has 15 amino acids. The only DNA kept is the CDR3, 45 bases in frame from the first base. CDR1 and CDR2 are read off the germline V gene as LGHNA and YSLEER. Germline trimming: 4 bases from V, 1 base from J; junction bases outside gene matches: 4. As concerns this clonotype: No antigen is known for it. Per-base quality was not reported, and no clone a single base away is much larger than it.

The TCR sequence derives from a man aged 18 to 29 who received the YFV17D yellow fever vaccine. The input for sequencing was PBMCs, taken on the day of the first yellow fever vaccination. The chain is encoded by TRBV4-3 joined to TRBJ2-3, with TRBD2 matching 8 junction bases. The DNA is TGCGCCAGCAGCCGTCGGGGGGGCCGCACAGATACGCAGTATTTT. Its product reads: CASSRRGGRTDTQYF.